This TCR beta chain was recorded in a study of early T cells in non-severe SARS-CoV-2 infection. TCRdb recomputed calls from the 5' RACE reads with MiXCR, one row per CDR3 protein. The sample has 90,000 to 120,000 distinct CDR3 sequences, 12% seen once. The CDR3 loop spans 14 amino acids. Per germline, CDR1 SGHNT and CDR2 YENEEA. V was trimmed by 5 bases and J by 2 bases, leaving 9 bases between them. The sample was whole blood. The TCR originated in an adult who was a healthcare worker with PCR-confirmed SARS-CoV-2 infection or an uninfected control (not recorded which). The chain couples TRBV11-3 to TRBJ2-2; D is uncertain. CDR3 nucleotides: TGTGCCAGCAGCGCAGCAAGTAACACCGGGGAGCTGTTTTTT. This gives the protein CASSAASNTGELFF.